Each of the 24 T cell receptor beta chains below was sequenced from the same sample in a study of cytomegalovirus exposure and HLA in healthy donors. Primers included in the PCR were 60 Vbeta and 13 Jbeta primers. The repertoire was sequenced with immunoSEQ multiplex PCR; TCRdb's copy has only in-frame clones and lacks some. The data contain around 200,000 clones, almost 80% of them singletons. The sequencing input was PBMCs. The receptors shown here come from a male donor in good health and CMV-seronegative.

This clone has a single count. The chain combines TRBV5-1 with TRBJ2-7, with a weak D call TRBD1 (6 bases). Trimming removed 2 bases at V and 5 bases at J, with 8 bases between. This CDR3 has 12 residues. From germline, CDR1 is SGHRS and CDR2 YFSETQ. The DNA of the CDR3 is TGCGCCAGCAGCTTAGGGGGTCACGAGCAGTACTTC. Its protein product is CASSLGGHEQYF.

This sequence joins TRBV15 and TRBJ2-7, with 8 bases aligning to TRBD1. V lost 2 bases to trimming and J lost 5 bases; unmatched junction nucleotides: 5. Per the germline V gene, CDR1 is LNHNV and CDR2 is YYDKDF (reference sequence). The CDR3 spans 14 residues. The CDR3 nucleotides read TGTGCCACCAGCAGATCTGGACAGGGCCACGAGCAGTACTTC. It translates to CATSRSGQGHEQYF. Using reference TRBV15 and TRBJ2-7 for the parts outside the CDR3, the full variable domain is DAMVIQNPRYQVTQFGKPVTLSCSQTLNHNVMYWYQQKSSQAPKLLFHYYDKDFNNEADTPDNFQSRRPNTSFCFLDIRSPGLGDTAMYLCATSRSGQGHEQYFGPGTRLTVT.

The chain uses TRBV7-2 and TRBJ2-1; 11 nucleotides agree with TRBD1. The CDR3 runs 15 residues. Trimming removed 2 bases from V and 8 bases from J; junction bases left unmatched: 5. Germline V gene data show CDR1 as SGHTA and CDR2 as FQGNSA. CDR3: CASSLLGQGGDEQFF. DNA for the CDR3: TGTGCCAGCAGCTTATTGGGACAGGGGGGAGATGAGCAGTTCTTC.

V and J are TRBV28 and TRBJ1-5, with TRBD1 identical over 7 bases. CDR3 length: 14 residues. V shed 5 bases, J shed 4 bases, and the junction held 5 bases outside the gene matches. CDR1 MDHEN and CDR2 SYDVKM come from the germline V gene. This CDR3 is CASSGNRGNQPQHF. The CDR3 nucleotides read TGTGCCAGCAGTGGGAACAGGGGTAATCAGCCCCAGCATTTT.

The J gene is TRBJ1-6, the V gene TRBV9, with D tentatively TRBD1 (6 bases). CDR1 and CDR2 (germline): SGDLS, YYNGEE. V was shortened by 4 bases and J by 5 bases, with 13 bases between the two germline ends. The CDR3 has 15 residues. This chain's CDR3 is CASSPPGENNSPLHF. The CDR3 DNA follows: TGTGCCAGCAGCCCCCCAGGGGAAAATAATTCACCCCTCCACTTT.

A note on this clone: One junction end does not reproduce the germline sequence, and a read error may be involved. The chain uses TRBV4-2 and TRBJ2-2; 8 nucleotides align to TRBD2. The CDR3 is made up of 16 amino acids. Germline V CDR1 and CDR2: LGHNA, YNFKEQ. CDR3 DNA: TGTGCCAGCAGCCGACCCGGCGGGGGGAACGCCGGGGAGCTGTTTTTT. This encodes CASSRPGGGNAGELFF.

The V call is TRBV6-6, the J call TRBJ2-5, with TRBD1 as a possible D gene (6 bases). Germline V gene sequence: CDR1 MNHNY, CDR2 SVGAGI (reference sequence). The CDR3 is made up of 14 amino acids. V gave up 0 bases and J gave up 1 base, with 6 bases separating them. The chain's CDR3 is CASSYSGAQETQYF. In DNA form, the CDR3 reads TGTGCCAGCAGTTACTCGGGGGCCCAAGAGACCCAGTACTTC.

The chain uses TRBV25-1 and TRBJ2-1; D is perhaps TRBD2 (7 bases). V was trimmed by 4 bases and J by 8 bases, leaving 18 bases between them. Germline V gene lookup returns CDR1 MGHDK and CDR2 SYGVNS. CDR3 length: 15 residues. CDR3 residues: CASSATRGGVDEQFF. The CDR3 coding sequence is TGTGCCAGCAGTGCCACGAGGGGGGGGGTCGATGAGCAGTTCTTC.

This rearrangement joins TRBV5-1 to TRBJ2-2; the match to TRBD2 covers 10 bases. J lost 3 bases, V lost 4 bases, and 12 bases had no gene match. Germline lookup yields CDR1 SGHRS and CDR2 YFSETQ. There are 18 residues in the CDR3. The CDR3 DNA follows: TGCGCCAGCAGCGGTTTAGCGGGAGGTTGGGGCTACACCGGGGAGCTGTTTTTT. Translating it yields CASSGLAGGWGYTGELFF. The whole variable domain, remainder taken from reference TRBV5-1 and TRBJ2-2, is KAGVTQTPRYLIKTRGQQVTLSCSPISGHRSVSWYQQTPGQGLQFLFEYFSETQRNKGNFPGRFSGRQFSNSRSEMNVSTLELGDSALYLCASSGLAGGWGYTGELFFGEGSRLTVL.

To note about this clone: Other DNA sequences of this sample code for an identical CDR3. J is TRBJ2-1 and V is TRBV18; TRBD2 aligns across 14 bases. The CDR3 has 15 residues. The germline V gene encodes CDR1 KGHSH and CDR2 LQKENI. V gave up 3 bases and J gave up 5 bases; unmatched junction bases: 0. The CDR3 DNA sequence: TGTGCCAGCTCACCGGGACTAGCGGGGGACAATGAGCAGTTCTTC. As protein: CASSPGLAGDNEQFF.

There are a few counts of this clone. The rearrangement links TRBV7-2 to TRBJ1-1; the match to TRBD1 covers 7 bases. Germline CDR1 reads SGHTA; CDR2 reads FQGNSA. Germline trimming cut 5 bases from V and 1 base from J; bases unmatched to any gene: 4. This CDR3 has 14 amino acids. The CDR3 nucleotides are TGTGCCAGCAGCCCGACAGGGAAGAACACTGAAGCTTTCTTT. Translating gives CASSPTGKNTEAFF.

The V and J genes are TRBV2 and TRBJ2-3, with 7 bases identical to TRBD1. Germline assignment: CDR1 SNHLY and CDR2 FYNNEI. The V segment lost 4 bases and the J segment 3 bases; nucleotides outside the gene matches: 7. This CDR3 has 15 amino acids. The CDR3 is CASSGTGQRTDTQYF. CDR3 DNA: TGTGCCAGCAGTGGGACAGGACAAAGGACAGATACGCAGTATTTT.

V and J are TRBV6-5 and TRBJ1-1; D remains ambiguous. Between the trimmed V and J ends, which lost 0 bases and 1 base, there was a span of 6 bases. CDR3 length: 14 residues. The germline V gene has CDR1 MNHEY and CDR2 SVGAGI. CDR3 sequence: CASSYSRPNTEAFF. Written as DNA, the CDR3 is TGTGCCAGCAGTTACTCGCGTCCGAACACTGAAGCTTTCTTT.

This clone showed up just once. V is TRBV4-2 and J is TRBJ2-3; 12 nucleotides agree with TRBD2. Trimming at V came to 0 bases and at J to 3 bases, leaving 4 bases not matched to a gene. The CDR3 is 17 amino acids. Per germline, CDR1 LGHNA and CDR2 YNFKEQ. CDR3 protein: CASSQDPSGGETDTQYF. The CDR3 DNA reads as TGTGCCAGCAGCCAAGATCCTAGCGGGGGGGAAACAGATACGCAGTATTTT.

This chain uses TRBV7-9 with TRBJ1-1, with D perhaps TRBD1 (6 bases). Trimming removed 7 bases at V and 5 bases at J, with 17 bases between. CDR3 size: 14 residues. Germline loops: CDR1 SEHNR, CDR2 FQNEAQ (reference sequence). CDR3 region: CASTQPGERTEAFF. CDR3 bases: TGTGCCAGCACCCAACCAGGGGAGAGGACTGAAGCTTTCTTT. The variable domain in full, with the rest retrieved from reference TRBV7-9 and TRBJ1-1, is DTGVSQNPRHKITKRGQNVTFRCDPISEHNRLYWYRQTLGQGPEFLTYFQNEAQLEKSRLLSDRFSAERPKGSFSTLEIQRTEQGDSAMYLCASTQPGERTEAFFGQGTRLTVV.

This sequence joins TRBV27 and TRBJ1-1; TRBD1 is a possible D gene (6 bases). The CDR3 sequence is 16 residues long. Trimming shortened V by 0 bases and J by 0 bases, and 11 bases separated the two germline ends. CDR1 is MNHEY, CDR2 SMNVEV, per germline (reference sequence). The CDR3: CASSLSPGTLNTEAFF. In nucleotides, the CDR3 is TGTGCCAGCAGTTTATCCCCCGGGACACTGAACACTGAAGCTTTCTTT.

The chain joins TRBV15 to TRBJ2-7; D is ambiguous. V shed 0 bases and J shed 9 bases, with 15 bases lying between them. CDR1 and CDR2 (germline): LNHNV, YYDKDF (reference sequence). This CDR3 is built from 14 residues. The CDR3 region has the DNA TGTGCCACCAGCAGAGATTCGTTAGATCCTCTGCAGTACTTC. It yields the protein CATSRDSLDPLQYF.

The chain joins TRBV28 to TRBJ1-2, with TRBD1 identical over 8 bases. Trimming cost V 7 bases and J 3 bases; bases outside gene matches: 7. CDR1 MDHEN and CDR2 SYDVKM come from the germline V gene. This CDR3 has 14 amino acids. CDR3 sequence reads: CASTPGGRDYGYTF. CDR3 nucleotides: TGTGCCAGCACCCCAGGGGGCAGGGACTATGGCTACACCTTC.

This chain joins TRBV6-1 and TRBJ1-2; 7 bases align to TRBD1. J lost 2 bases, V lost 6 bases, and 0 bases had no gene match. This CDR3 has 12 residues. Germline CDR1 is MNHNS and CDR2 is SASEGT. The CDR3 reads CASRQGNYGYTF. The CDR3 DNA reads TGTGCCAGCAGACAGGGGAACTATGGCTACACCTTC.

The chain carries TRBV5-8 and TRBJ2-1, with TRBD2 matching 9 bases. Per the germline V gene, CDR1 is SGHTS and CDR2 is YDEGEE. CDR3 length: 15 residues. V trimming: 2 bases; J trimming: 8 bases; junction bases outside the gene matches: 8. The CDR3 is CASSFPSGTEHEQFF. DNA of the CDR3: TGTGCCAGCAGCTTCCCTAGCGGGACGGAGCATGAGCAGTTCTTC.

The chain uses TRBV19 and TRBJ1-2; D is undetermined. The CDR3 has 14 amino acids. Trimming shortened V by 3 bases and J by 4 bases, and 12 bases separated the two germline ends. The germline V gene has CDR1 LNHDA and CDR2 SQIVND (reference sequence). In nucleotides, the CDR3 is TGTGCCAGTAGTATCGAAAGAGGCTTCTATGGCTACACCTTC. Encoded protein: CASSIERGFYGYTF.

V usage is TRBV27 and J usage is TRBJ1-1, with D hard to call. The CDR3 length is 13 residues. Germline lookup yields CDR1 MNHEY and CDR2 SMNVEV (reference sequence). Trimming took 3 bases from V and 12 from J, leaving 17 bases between them. CDR3 sequence reads: CASSFSGNQVTFF. CDR3 nucleotides: TGTGCCAGCAGTTTTTCGGGGAACCAGGTTACTTTCTTT.

The chain joins TRBV29-1 to TRBJ2-3; 7 nucleotides match TRBD2. V dropped 4 bases and J dropped 4; count of bases not matched to a gene: 5. CDR1 SQVTM and CDR2 ANQGSEA come from the germline V gene. The CDR3 length is 13 residues. The CDR3 loop is CSVALGGSDTQYF. The CDR3 region has the DNA TGCAGCGTTGCATTGGGAGGGTCAGATACGCAGTATTTT.

This chain links TRBV15 with TRBJ1-2, with D tentatively TRBD1 (5 bases). CDR1 is LNHNV and CDR2 is YYDKDF in the germline V gene (reference sequence). The CDR3 totals 14 residues. V was pared by 5 bases and J by 4 bases, with 14 bases between. The CDR3 DNA reads as TGTGCCACCAGCGGGGACTTGGAGGGCTATGGCTACACCTTC. The encoded protein is CATSGDLEGYGYTF.